This T cell receptor (beta chain) was identified during a study of blood T cell repertoires in COVID-19. Study in general: Spain, Italy and the United States supplied samples that represented acute and convalescent COVID-19.

Original analysis: Quantification of nucleated cells was approximated via reference gene primer amplification. Method: immunoSEQ multiplex PCR; TCRdb's copy keeps in-frame clones and lacks some. Clonal size and the V and J genes are those of that table, whereas D and trimming came from the DNA. The table lists roughly 200,000 clones, 79% of them singletons, with 6% in the top ten. CDR3 length: 15 residues. Per the germline V gene, CDR1 is MGHRA and CDR2 is YSYEKL. V gave up 3 bases and J gave up 2 bases; unmatched junction bases: 7. The sequence was obtained from a woman aged 40 to 55 with COVID-19, enrolled during active disease. V gene TRBV4-1 combines with J gene TRBJ2-7; TRBD1 aligns across 7 bases. The sequencing sample was made of peripheral blood. The DNA of the CDR3 is TGCGCCAGCAGCCACCGACAGGGCAAGACCTACGAGCAGTACTTC. It yields the protein CASSHRQGKTYEQYF.